This is a list of T cell receptor beta chains from one sample in a study of T cells in Graves' hyperthyroidism and ophthalmopathy. A single record per CDR3 protein comes from TCRdb applying MiXCR to the multiplex PCR reads. The table lists about 740,000 distinct CDR3 sequences, about 15% of them singletons. Sequencing was carried out using blood. These receptors were collected from a young woman with Graves' hyperthyroidism. Both conserved end residues are part of each CDR3. A D gene is named only where the DNA matches it firmly. Not every row has a clone size; where given, it reads once, few, many or a size class.

.,TRBV12-3/TRBV12-4,TRBJ2-5,many,CASSRVQETQYF,TGTGCCAGCAGTAGGGTGCAAGAGACCCAGTACTTC
TRBD1,TRBV12-3/TRBV12-4,TRBJ1-6,few,CASTPLSGQVNSPLHF,TGTGCCAGCACCCCCTTATCGGGACAGGTTAATTCACCCCTCCACTTT
.,TRBV7-9,TRBJ1-6,few,CASSLAASGRTLHF,TGTGCCAGCAGCTTAGCGGCCTCAGGGCGTACCCTCCACTTT
.,TRBV20-1,TRBJ2-5,many,CSASRSYQETQYF,TGCAGTGCTAGTCGCTCGTACCAAGAGACCCAGTACTTC
.,TRBV30,TRBJ2-4,many,CAWSEGLRNIQYF,TGTGCCTGGAGTGAAGGGTTAAGGAACATTCAGTACTTC
TRBD2,TRBV18,TRBJ2-1,many,CASSPPPAGESNEQFF,TGTGCCAGCTCACCACCCCCAGCGGGAGAATCCAATGAGCAGTTCTTC
.,TRBV30,TRBJ2-1,few,CACPGPNYNEQFF,TGTGCCTGCCCCGGACCCAACTACAATGAGCAGTTCTTC
.,TRBV5-6,TRBJ2-7,.,CASSSLPGPTNEQYF,TGTGCCAGCAGCTCGCTTCCGGGTCCCACCAACGAGCAGTACTTC
TRBD1,TRBV28,TRBJ2-2,many,CASSRQGSNTGELFF,TGTGCCAGCAGCCGACAGGGCTCGAACACCGGGGAGCTGTTTTTT
TRBD1,TRBV12-3/TRBV12-4,TRBJ2-1,many,CATSPTGEYNEQFF,TGTGCCACCTCCCCGACAGGGGAATACAATGAGCAGTTCTTC
.,TRBV5-4,TRBJ2-7,.,CASSFKAVLSGEQYF,TGTGCCAGCAGCTTTAAAGCAGTGCTGTCGGGTGAGCAGTACTTC
.,TRBV29-1,TRBJ2-2,few,CSVEPKDGRANTGELFF,TGCAGCGTTGAACCGAAAGACGGGCGCGCGAACACCGGGGAGCTGTTTTTT
TRBD1,TRBV6-1,TRBJ2-6,many,CASSETGPERTGGSGANVLTF,TGTGCCAGCAGTGAAACAGGCCCAGAGCGGACAGGGGGCTCTGGGGCCAACGTCCTGACTTTC
TRBD1,TRBV7-9,TRBJ1-2,many,CASSSGGTAYYGYTF,TGTGCCAGCAGCTCCGGAGGGACAGCCTACTATGGCTACACCTTC
.,TRBV24-1,TRBJ1-2,.,CATSDVGLQGWYGYTF,TGTGCCACCAGTGACGTGGGACTACAGGGATGGTATGGCTACACCTTC
.,TRBV24-1,TRBJ2-1,.,CATKRDPYNEQFF,TGTGCCACCAAAAGGGACCCTTACAATGAGCAGTTCTTC
TRBD1,TRBV12-3/TRBV12-4,TRBJ1-2,.,CASSLHEGQGNYGYTF,TGTGCCAGCAGCCTACACGAAGGACAGGGCAACTATGGCTACACCTTC
.,TRBV28,TRBJ2-7,many,CASSLSREPREQYF,TGTGCCAGCAGTTTGAGTCGGGAGCCTCGAGAGCAGTACTTC
.,TRBV19,TRBJ2-3,few,CASSIPGSTDTQYF,TGTGCCAGTAGTATTCCAGGGAGCACAGATACGCAGTATTTT
.,TRBV13,TRBJ2-5,many,CASSFAGRETQYF,TGTGCCAGCAGCTTTGCGGGAAGGGAGACCCAGTACTTC
.,TRBV12-3/TRBV12-4,TRBJ2-2,many,CASRGDSVTGELFF,TGTGCCAGCAGGGGGGACTCCGTAACCGGGGAGCTGTTTTTT
TRBD2,TRBV7-9,TRBJ2-1,.,CASSTTSGPYNEQFF,TGTGCCAGCAGCACGACTAGCGGGCCCTACAATGAGCAGTTCTTC
.,TRBV20-1,TRBJ1-6,.,CSARDFQDSSYNSPLHF,TGCAGTGCTAGAGATTTCCAGGATAGCTCCTATAATTCACCCCTCCACTTT
.,TRBV4-1,TRBJ1-2,few,CASSHTTGTNGVRYTF,TGCGCCAGCAGTCATACAACCGGGACGAACGGGGTCCGCTACACCTTC
.,TRBV3-1,TRBJ2-6,.,CASSQDSGSGANVLTF,TGTGCCAGCAGCCAAGATTCGGGTTCCGGGGCCAACGTCCTGACTTTC
.,TRBV18,TRBJ1-6,few,CASSPGGWNNSPLHF,TGTGCCAGCTCACCAGGGGGATGGAATAATTCACCCCTCCACTTT
.,TRBV7-2,TRBJ1-5,.,CASSLEWGQPQHF,TGTGCCAGCAGCTTAGAGTGGGGACAGCCCCAGCATTTT
TRBD2,TRBV28,TRBJ2-3,.,CASSYLAGGGTDTQYF,TGTGCCAGCAGTTACCTAGCGGGAGGCGGCACAGATACGCAGTATTTT
.,TRBV11-2,TRBJ1-4,.,CASSNRVFATNEKLFF,TGTGCCAGCAGCAACAGAGTATTTGCAACTAATGAAAAACTGTTTTTT
TRBD1,TRBV5-1,TRBJ2-7,few,CASSYGKQGNFYEQYF,TGCGCCAGCAGCTACGGGAAACAGGGGAATTTCTACGAGCAGTACTTC
TRBD1,TRBV18,TRBJ1-1,many,CASSPLGQVNTEAFF,TGTGCCAGCTCACCCCTAGGACAGGTGAACACTGAAGCTTTCTTT
TRBD1,TRBV7-9,TRBJ1-2,few,CASSSPRRTGTGGNYGYTF,TGTGCCAGCAGCTCTCCTAGAAGGACCGGGACAGGGGGCAACTATGGCTACACCTTC
TRBD2,TRBV6-1,TRBJ2-2,few,CASSRQTSGPGELFF,TGTGCCAGCAGTCGCCAGACTAGCGGACCCGGGGAGCTGTTTTTT
TRBD1,TRBV25-1,TRBJ1-1,.,CASSPQGTGRTEAFF,TGTGCCAGCAGTCCCCAGGGGACAGGTCGCACTGAAGCTTTCTTT
.,TRBV30,TRBJ1-3,.,CAWILSGNTIYF,TGTGCCTGGATACTTTCTGGAAACACCATATATTTT
.,TRBV7-9,TRBJ2-3,.,CASSLGLQGDTDTQYF,TGTGCCAGCAGCTTGGGACTCCAAGGGGACACAGATACGCAGTATTTT
.,TRBV29-1,TRBJ2-3,.,CSAKLTSPGTQYF,TGCAGCGCTAAACTTACTAGCCCTGGTACGCAGTATTTT
.,TRBV4-1,TRBJ2-1,.,CASSQAGKGRSYNEQFF,TGCGCCAGCAGCCAAGCCGGGAAGGGAAGGTCCTACAATGAGCAGTTCTTC
.,TRBV29-1,TRBJ1-2,.,CSVPLQGGYTF,TGCAGCGTTCCTCTCCAGGGTGGCTACACCTTC
.,TRBV30,TRBJ2-1,.,CAWSVQGRGYEQFF,TGTGCCTGGAGTGTACAGGGCAGGGGTTATGAGCAGTTCTTC
.,TRBV12-3/TRBV12-4,TRBJ2-1,many,CASRTAASSYNEQFF,TGTGCCAGTAGAACCGCGGCCAGCTCCTACAATGAGCAGTTCTTC
TRBD1,TRBV4-2,TRBJ1-1,many,CASSLETGLDEAFF,TGTGCCAGCAGCCTGGAGACAGGGTTAGATGAAGCTTTCTTT
.,TRBV2,TRBJ1-1,many,CAGGRPGMDTEAFF,TGTGCCGGGGGGCGCCCAGGAATGGACACTGAAGCTTTCTTT
.,TRBV29-1,TRBJ2-7,few,CSVSGTLEDEQHF,TGCAGCGTTTCCGGGACGTTGGAGGACGAGCAGCACTTC
TRBD1,TRBV7-9,TRBJ1-1,few,CASSPPQGQMNTEAFF,TGTGCCAGCAGCCCCCCACAGGGGCAGATGAACACTGAAGCTTTCTTT
TRBD1,TRBV27,TRBJ2-7,many,CASASGTGSYEQYF,TGTGCCAGCGCATCCGGGACAGGCTCCTACGAGCAGTACTTC
.,TRBV12-3/TRBV12-4,TRBJ1-4,few,CASSFGGGEKLFF,TGTGCCAGCAGTTTCGGAGGAGGTGAAAAACTGTTTTTT
.,TRBV9,TRBJ1-2,few,CASSAQGRLYGYTF,TGTGCCAGCAGCGCCCAGGGCAGACTCTATGGCTACACCTTC
.,TRBV10-3,TRBJ2-2,many,CAISESLAGRFAGELFF,TGTGCCATCAGTGAGTCGTTGGCGGGACGGTTCGCCGGGGAGCTGTTTTTT
.,TRBV20-1,TRBJ2-7,many,CSVPPSAIVHEQYF,TGCAGTGTTCCTCCTAGCGCCATAGTCCACGAGCAGTACTTC
.,TRBV5-4,TRBJ1-2,.,CASSRDLEVNYGYTF,TGTGCCAGCAGCAGGGACCTCGAGGTCAACTATGGCTACACCTTC